Reported below is one T cell receptor beta chain. These data are taken from a study of cytomegalovirus exposure and HLA in healthy donors. Germline loops: CDR1 MGHRA, CDR2 YSYEKL. This CDR3 region has 13 residues. V shed 4 bases and J shed 4 bases, with 9 bases lying between them. The PCR was carried out with 60 Vbeta primers and 13 Jbeta primers. Repertoires were generated with immunoSEQ multiplex PCR, while TCRdb's copy carries only in-frame clones and drops some. The top ten hold around 6% of the sample, which has fewer than 250,000 clones, over 80% seen once. The chain combines TRBV4-1 with TRBJ2-3; no firm D call. Material: PBMCs. This sequence was found in a man aged 35 to 55 in good health and CMV-seropositive. The CDR3 DNA follows: TGCGCCAGCAGCCTCGGCCAGGCAGATACGCAGTATTTT. Translating gives CASSLGQADTQYF.